In this sample, the clone carrying this T cell receptor (beta chain) turned up a few times. Antigen: not known. CD4+ cells of the naive, central memory, regulatory and stem cell-like memory types were sorted via CD45RO/CCR7/CD25/CD127/CD95/CD27. This specimen belongs to a study of beta chain features in type 1 diabetes. Study conclusions and caveats: Type 1 diabetes patients had moderately but significantly shorter TCRB CDR3s in all four CD4+ subsets. For TCRB rearrangement, an influence of HLA type remained unresolved here. Insertions at VDJ junctions were less frequent in type 1 diabetes patients. These patients also deleted more nucleotides at the same junctions.

This CDR3 has 13 residues. CDR1 SQVTM and CDR2 ANQGSEA come from the germline V gene. Trimming pared 4 bases from V and 6 bases from J, leaving 13 bases between. Every isolated RNA sample was fully reverse transcribed, so sequencing captured expressed TCRB transcripts. Assay used: immunoSEQ multiplex PCR; TCRdb lists only in-frame clones, some missing. The table lists a few hundred thousand clones, 9.6% of them singletons. The sequenced material came from central memory CD4+ T cells from blood. The chain is built from TRBV29-1 and TRBJ1-5; the D gene is possibly TRBD1 (6 bases). The receptor comes from a man aged 25 to 45 with type 1 diabetes. CDR3 bases: TGCAGCGTTGTCACACAGGGTGGTCAGCCCCAGCATTTT. Amino acid sequence: CSVVTQGGQPQHF.